A selection of T cell receptor beta chains follows, all from one sample in a study of blood T cell repertoires in COVID-19. Generated by immunoSEQ multiplex PCR, the TCRdb table keeps only in-frame clones and is missing some. The profile shows some 200,000 clones, around 89% of them singletons. The sequenced material came from peripheral blood. All receptors come from a man aged 40-49 years with active or convalescent COVID-19. CDR3s include the opening cysteine and the closing phenylalanine or tryptophan. The D gene is left open where the match is weak. Rows may omit the clone size; those that give it use once, few, many or a size class.

j_call clone_size d_call cdr3_length v_call cdr3_nt cdr3_aa
TRBJ2-1 . TRBD1 16 TRBV4-3 TGCGCCAGCAGCCAAGAAGACAGGGCTCCTTACAATGAGCAGTTCTTC CASSQEDRAPYNEQFF
TRBJ2-1 . TRBD2 15 TRBV11-1 TGTGCCAGCAGCCGGGGACTAGCGGATTACAATGAGCAGTTCTTC CASSRGLADYNEQFF
TRBJ2-7 . TRBD1 15 TRBV11-3 TGTGCCAGCAGCTTACGGGACAGGATATCCTACGAGCAGTACTTC CASSLRDRISYEQYF
TRBJ2-6 . . 13 TRBV29-1 TGCAGCGTCGGAGTTTCTGGGGCCAACGTCCTGACTTTC CSVGVSGANVLTF
TRBJ2-2 . . 16 TRBV5-4 TGTGCCAGCAGCTCCCCTATAGCCGCGAACACCGGGGAGCTGTTTTTT CASSSPIAANTGELFF
TRBJ2-2 . . 14 TRBV18 TGTGCCAGCTCACCGTCCCTAGTCGACGAAGGGCTGTTTTTT CASSPSLVDEGLFF
TRBJ1-2 . . 12 TRBV19 TGTGCCAGTGGGGACACCAACTATGGCTACACCTTC CASGDTNYGYTF
TRBJ2-7 . TRBD1 15 TRBV28 TGTGCCACCTACGAACGGGACAGGGGAGCCCACGAGCAGTACTTC CATYERDRGAHEQYF
TRBJ2-2 . TRBD2 16 TRBV10-2 TGCGCCAGCAGTCAACGACCTCCGGGAGGCACCGGGGAGCTGTTTTTT CASSQRPPGGTGELFF
TRBJ2-5 . . 17 TRBV9 TGTGCCAGCAGCCCCTCCGATGCGAGGCCATGGCAAGAGACCCAGTACTTC CASSPSDARPWQETQYF
TRBJ1-5 few . 14 TRBV19 TGTGCCAGTAGTATACGGGGTAGCAATCAGCCCCAGCATTTT CASSIRGSNQPQHF
TRBJ2-7 . . 14 TRBV7-2 TGTGCCAGCAGCGATATGGCGGGGAACTACGAGCAGTACTTC CASSDMAGNYEQYF
TRBJ1-2 . . 11 TRBV20-1 TGCAGTGCTAGAGTATCGGGGGACCGTTCCTTC CSARVSGDRSF
TRBJ2-2 . . 17 TRBV19 TGTGCCAGTAGTACACCAGGCGGGCGGTACGACACCGGGGAGCTGTTTTTT CASSTPGGRYDTGELFF
TRBJ1-4 . . 15 TRBV4-3 TGCGCCAGCAGCCAAGAGAGGGTATCTAATGAAAAACTGTTTTTT CASSQERVSNEKLFF
TRBJ2-2 once TRBD2 15 TRBV2 TGTGCCAGCAGTGACTGGCGGGAGGACACCGGGGAGCTGTTTTTT CASSDWREDTGELFF
TRBJ1-2 . . 15 TRBV5-4 TGTGCCAGCAGCCCCACGGCACAGGTTCTAGGTGGCTACACCTTC CASSPTAQVLGGYTF
TRBJ1-2 . . 15 TRBV5-1 TGCGCCAGCAGCTTAGACGGTAGCTCTAACTATGGCTACACCTTC CASSLDGSSNYGYTF
TRBJ1-1 . . 15 TRBV7-8 TGTGCCAGCAGCTTAGCTTGGGGCGGGAGCACTGAAGCTTTCTTT CASSLAWGGSTEAFF
TRBJ1-5 . TRBD1 17 TRBV28 TGTGCCAGCACCTCCGGGACAGGGACACCATGGGGGCAGCCCCAGCATTTT CASTSGTGTPWGQPQHF
TRBJ1-1 once TRBD1 17 TRBV27 TGTGCCAGCAGATCTAGGCGGCAGGGGGGTAAGTTCACTGAAGCTTTCTTT CASRSRRQGGKFTEAFF
TRBJ1-1 . . 14 TRBV5-1 TGCGCCAGCAGCTTGGCCCAGGGTTGGACTGAAGCTTTCTTT CASSLAQGWTEAFF
TRBJ1-1 . . 19 TRBV27 TGTGCCAGCAGTTTATTATCGCGATCCGGGAGTGGCAGAAACACTGAAGCTTTCTTT CASSLLSRSGSGRNTEAFF
TRBJ1-1 . . 12 TRBV28 TGTGCCAGCGGTGAGTTGAACACTGAAGCTTTCTTT CASGELNTEAFF
TRBJ1-2 few . 15 TRBV27 TGTGCCAGCAGTCTATCGACAGGAAGCCTACAGGGCTACACCTTC CASSLSTGSLQGYTF
TRBJ2-3 . TRBD2 16 TRBV7-9 TGTGCCAGCAGCTTAGCTCTAGCGGGAAGCACAGATACGCAGTATTTT CASSLALAGSTDTQYF
TRBJ2-4 . . 15 TRBV28 TGTGCCAGCACCTTGGGGGGGGGCGACGGAAACATTCAGTACTTC CASTLGGGDGNIQYF
TRBJ1-1 . . 15 TRBV7-2 TGTGCCAGCAGCTTAGCATGGGGGGAGGACACTGAAGCTTTCTTT CASSLAWGEDTEAFF
TRBJ2-7 . TRBD1 14 TRBV5-1 TGCGCCAGCAGCCACCCGGGACAGGGTTCCGAGCAGTACTTC CASSHPGQGSEQYF
TRBJ2-7 . TRBD1 14 TRBV30 TGTGCCTGGATTGGGGCAGGGGGCCACTACGAGCAGTACTTC CAWIGAGGHYEQYF
TRBJ2-7 . . 12 TRBV7-3 TGTGCCAGCAGCTTAGGGCCCGGAGAGCAGTACTTC CASSLGPGEQYF
TRBJ2-5 . TRBD2 16 TRBV11-3 TGTGCCAGCAGCCCCTGGTGGGCGGGAGGGGAAGAGACCCAGTACTTC CASSPWWAGGEETQYF
TRBJ1-5 . . 13 TRBV12-3/TRBV12-4 TGTGCCAGCAGCCTTTATAGCAATCAGCCCCAGCATTTT CASSLYSNQPQHF
TRBJ1-2 . . 12 TRBV12-3/TRBV12-4 TGTGCCAGCTCCTCGGGGGGCTGGGGCTACACCTTC CASSSGGWGYTF
TRBJ2-3 . TRBD2 18 TRBV11-3 TGTGCCAGCAGCTTAGGCACTAGCGGGAGGGCTCTCTCAGATACGCAGTATTTT CASSLGTSGRALSDTQYF
TRBJ2-7 . TRBD1 18 TRBV4-1 TGCGCCAGCAGCCAAGAGGCCGTGATGGGACAGGTTTTCTACGAGCAGTACTTC CASSQEAVMGQVFYEQYF
TRBJ2-3 . . 19 TRBV4-3 TGCGCCAGCAGCCAAGAACTTTTGTACGGGGGGCCGGACACAGATACGCAGTATTTT CASSQELLYGGPDTDTQYF
TRBJ1-6 . . 19 TRBV21-1 TGTGCCAGCAGCGCCCGGGCAGGTCAGGGGAGCTCCTATAATTCACCCCTCCACTTT CASSARAGQGSSYNSPLHF
TRBJ1-1 once TRBD1 16 TRBV18 TGTGCCAGCTCACAAGGACAGGGGGCGGTTGGCACTGAAGCTTTCTTT CASSQGQGAVGTEAFF
TRBJ2-7 . . 14 TRBV23-1 TGCGCCAGCACTGCGGGACGGGACCTATACGAGCAGTACTTC CASTAGRDLYEQYF
TRBJ2-7 . . 15 TRBV7-9 TGTGCCAGCAGCTTATTAGTACTGACTCCCTACGAGCAGTACTTC CASSLLVLTPYEQYF